These 18 T cell receptor beta chains were all obtained from the same sample, sequenced in a study of OX40 agonist ivuxolimab in advanced cancers. Produced via immunoSEQ multiplex PCR; TCRdb's table is partial and in-frame only. The table lists around 43,000 clones, approximately 86% of them singletons. The sequencing used CD4+ or CD8+ T cells sorted from blood, collected in a trial of the OX40 agonist ivuxolimab. All receptors derive from an adult with an advanced solid tumor such as melanoma, head and neck, liver or kidney cancer.

V and J are TRBV7-9 and TRBJ2-7; possibly TRBD1 for D (5 bases). Trimming took 5 bases from V and 2 from J, leaving 13 bases between them. CDR1 is SEHNR, CDR2 FQNEAQ, per germline (reference sequence). The CDR3 loop spans 14 amino acids. The CDR3 loop is CASSTGPGTYEQYF. The DNA for the CDR3 is TGTGCCAGCAGCACAGGTCCAGGTACCTACGAGCAGTACTTC.

The rearrangement links TRBV9 to TRBJ2-1; the D gene is possibly TRBD2 (6 bases). The CDR3 runs 15 residues. Germline CDR1 is SGDLS and CDR2 is YYNGEE. Deletions cut 0 bases from V and 8 bases from J, with 15 bases between. CDR3 sequence reads: CASSVGPDAGYEQFF. As DNA, the CDR3 is TGTGCCAGCAGCGTAGGACCCGATGCGGGGTATGAGCAGTTCTTC.

The genes are TRBV7-2 and TRBJ1-1; D is uncertain. The V gene lost 1 base and the J gene lost 4 bases, with 13 bases spanning the gap. CDR3 length equals 15 residues. CDR1 and CDR2 from the germline V gene are SGHTA and FQGNSA. DNA of the CDR3: TGTGCCAGCAGCTTAGGTTCGGGTGGCGGCACTGAAGCTTTCTTT. Translation: CASSLGSGGGTEAFF.

This chain links TRBV6-6 with TRBJ1-2, with unresolved D. Germline values: CDR1 MNHNY, CDR2 SVGAGI (reference sequence). Trimming took off 3 bases at V and 8 bases at J, with 19 bases between the two ends. The CDR3 contains 15 residues. CDR3: CASSYAGQILAGYTF. The CDR3 coding sequence is TGTGCCAGCAGTTATGCGGGCCAGATACTGGCAGGCTACACCTTC.

Of note for this clone: The junction differs from germline at one of its ends, possibly a read error. This sequence joins TRBV2 and TRBJ1-1; no reliable D call. This CDR3 spans 13 amino acids. Per the germline V gene, CDR1 is SNHLY and CDR2 is FYNNEI. CDR3 region: CASSELRSSEAFF. CDR3 sequence (DNA): TGTGCCAGCAGTGAGCTACGGTCCTCTGAGGCTTTCTTT.

The rearrangement joins TRBV25-1 to TRBJ1-2; D perhaps matches TRBD1 (6 bases). The V and J ends lost 4 bases and 4 bases respectively, with 13 bases between them. The germline gives CDR1 MGHDK, CDR2 SYGVNS. The CDR3 spans 14 residues. CDR3 loop: CASSATGTRYGYTF. As DNA, the CDR3 is TGTGCCAGCAGTGCTACCGGGACACGCTATGGCTACACCTTC.

The chain is built from TRBV6-5 and TRBJ2-7; 9 nucleotides match TRBD2. CDR3 length: 14 residues. CDR1 MNHEY and CDR2 SVGAGI come from the germline V gene. V lost 0 bases, J lost 5 bases, and 2 bases stayed unmatched. The CDR3 is CASSYSPSGNEQYF. The CDR3 DNA sequence: TGTGCCAGCAGTTACTCGCCTAGCGGGAACGAGCAGTACTTC.

The DNA of the CDR3 is TGTGCCAGCAGCGTCGACGGAGGGGTAGGGGGCGAGCAGTACTTC. Amino acids: CASSVDGGVGGEQYF. This chain connects TRBV9 to TRBJ2-7, with D perhaps assigned TRBD1 or TRBD2 (6 bases each). The CDR3 has 15 amino acids. The V and J ends lost 2 bases and 6 bases respectively, with 18 bases between them. Germline V CDR1 and CDR2: SGDLS, YYNGEE.

This chain uses TRBV6-4 with TRBJ1-1, with 8 bases lining up with TRBD1. The CDR3 contains 12 residues. Per germline, CDR1 MRHNA and CDR2 SNTAGT. The junction had 4 bases not matched to a gene; V was cut back by 5 bases and J by 8 bases. As DNA, the CDR3 is TGTGCCAGCAGTTGGGACAGGAACGAAGCTTTCTTT. Protein product: CASSWDRNEAFF.

The chain uses TRBV6-6 and TRBJ1-2; D not certain. The CDR3 consists of 13 residues. CDR1 and CDR2 (germline): MNHNY, SVGAGI (reference sequence). V was clipped by 1 base and J by 4 bases, with 7 bases between them. CDR3 residues: CASSYYTAYGYTF. DNA of the CDR3: TGTGCCAGCAGTTACTATACAGCCTATGGCTACACCTTC.

The chain employs TRBV14 and TRBJ2-7; 10 nucleotides match TRBD1. The CDR3 loop spans 14 amino acids. Per germline, CDR1 SGHDN and CDR2 FVKESK. After removal of 5 bases from V and 2 bases from J, the junction contained 3 bases not matched to a gene. The CDR3 DNA is TGTGCCAGCAGCTGGGGACAGGGGACCTACGAGCAGTACTTC. Protein: CASSWGQGTYEQYF.

The chain combines TRBV6-1 with TRBJ2-7; D may be TRBD1 or TRBD2 (5 bases each). Germline-derived CDR1 and CDR2 are MNHNS and SASEGT. There are 12 residues in the CDR3. V lost 8 bases and J 7 bases, leaving 15 bases between the germline ends. The CDR3 reads CASPGRQQEQYF. The CDR3 DNA is TGTGCCAGCCCGGGACGACAACAAGAGCAGTACTTC.

The chain uses TRBV14 and TRBJ2-5; no firm D call. Trimming cost V 1 base and J 2 bases, with 8 bases left between them. In germline, CDR1 is SGHDN, CDR2 FVKESK. The CDR3 totals 14 residues. DNA of the CDR3: TGTGCCAGCAGCCAAGCCAGAATACAAGAGACCCAGTACTTC. It translates to CASSQARIQETQYF.

This clone was seen only once. The chain employs TRBV29-1 and TRBJ2-3; D possibly uses TRBD1 or TRBD2 (5 bases each). The CDR3 loop spans 13 amino acids. The germline CDR1 and CDR2 sequences are SQVTM and ANQGSEA. V lost 6 bases, J lost 0 bases, and 10 bases lay in between. CDR3 nucleotide sequence: TGCAGCGTCTTCTGGGACAGCACAGATACGCAGTATTTT. The encoded protein is CSVFWDSTDTQYF.

V usage is TRBV30 and J usage is TRBJ2-2; a weak D match, TRBD1 (5 bases). Per the germline V gene, CDR1 is GTSNPN and CDR2 is SVGIG (reference sequence). The length of the CDR3 is 13 residues. V was shortened by 0 bases and J by 6 bases, with 8 bases between the two germline ends. In DNA form, the CDR3 reads TGTGCCTGGAGTGTAGTAGGGGCCGGGGAGCTGTTTTTT. This translates into CAWSVVGAGELFF.

The chain couples TRBV7-9 to TRBJ2-7, with 7 bases that match TRBD1. The germline gives CDR1 SEHNR, CDR2 FQNEAQ (reference sequence). This CDR3 has 14 amino acids. V shed 4 bases and J 2 bases; nucleotides not matched to a gene: 5. The DNA of the CDR3 is TGTGCCAGCAGCTCACCCGGGACAGCCTACGAGCAGTACTTC. It translates to CASSSPGTAYEQYF.

The chain joins TRBV11-2 to TRBJ2-3; 10 bases align to TRBD1. The CDR3 length is 16 residues. The junction had 10 bases not matched to a gene; V was cut back by 5 bases and J by 5 bases. CDR1 and CDR2 (germline): SGHAT, FQNNGV. CDR3 sequence reads: CASSTDRGVVQDTQYF. In DNA form, the CDR3 reads TGTGCCAGCAGCACGGACAGGGGGGTAGTACAAGATACGCAGTATTTT.

The rearrangement joins TRBV21-1 to TRBJ2-7. TRBV21-1 is marked as a pseudogene. CDR3 length: 11 amino acids. The CDR3 sequence is CASTRRHEQYF. The CDR3, as DNA: TGTGCCAGCACCCGACGCCACGAGCAGTACTTC.